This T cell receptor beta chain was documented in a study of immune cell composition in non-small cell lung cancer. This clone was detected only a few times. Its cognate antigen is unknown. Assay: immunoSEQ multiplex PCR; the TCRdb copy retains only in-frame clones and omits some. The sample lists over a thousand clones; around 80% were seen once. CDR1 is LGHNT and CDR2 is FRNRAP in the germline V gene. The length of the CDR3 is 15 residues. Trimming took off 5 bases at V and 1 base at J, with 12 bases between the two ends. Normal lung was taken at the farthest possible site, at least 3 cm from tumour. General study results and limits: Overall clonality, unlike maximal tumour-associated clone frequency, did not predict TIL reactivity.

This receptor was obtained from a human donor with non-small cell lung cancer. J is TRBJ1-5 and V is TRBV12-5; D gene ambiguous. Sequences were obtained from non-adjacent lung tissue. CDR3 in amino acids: CASGLIGVSNQPQHF. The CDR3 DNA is TGTGCTAGTGGTCTCATCGGGGTGAGCAATCAGCCCCAGCATTTT. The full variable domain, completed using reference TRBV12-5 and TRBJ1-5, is DARVTQTPRHKVTEMGQEVTMRCQPILGHNTVFWYRQTMMQGLELLAYFRNRAPLDDSGMPKDRFSAEMPDATLATLKIQPSEPRDSAVYFCASGLIGVSNQPQHFGDGTRLSIL.